This entry describes one T cell receptor beta chain. The antigen it binds to is not known. No much larger clonotype is one base removed from it; base qualities were not supplied. The data originate from a study of T cells after posttransplantation cyclophosphamide (dated by TCRdb to 2016 to 2018). The study in broad terms: Using TRB sequencing, the study followed how the T cell repertoire reconstituted after myeloablative bone marrow transplantation in which posttransplantation cyclophosphamide served as GVHD prophylaxis. Antigen receptor sequencing covered samples from roughly 40 PTCy-treated patients and around 16 of their related bone marrow donors. Blood from all 30 or so PTCy patients with 1-year posttransplant specimens was subjected to TRB sequencing. TRB sequencing was also done on up to roughly 3 additional blood samples from 2 to 5.2 years after transplant in 3 patients, and on pretransplant blood from 4 patients. Because TRA and TRB clonality correlated tightly in 8 to 10 samples, the subsequent TCR analyses were limited to TRB only. Public TRB sequences were checked against a database of over 3,500 sequences associated with responses to pathogens, tumor antigens, self-antigens and alloantigens. Results and caveats for the whole study, not just this receptor: The TRB repertoires of T cells infiltrating skin or GI tract showed only limited overlap with the TRB repertoires of T cells in blood. At 1-2 months, donor-recipient similarity was low but rose over the first year, and the later blood repertoires were often dominated by donor CD8+ memory clones. Across about 40 patients, TRB clonality was highly associated with recipient CMV seropositivity and CMV reactivation, and diversity in PTCy patients was similar to diversity in CNI/methotrexate controls.

CDR1 and CDR2 are drawn from the germline V gene: MDHEN, SYDVKM. From the cysteine through the phenylalanine, the CDR3 covers 12 amino acids. This entry keeps only the CDR3 DNA: 36 bases, framed from base 1. The junction carries 13 bases between V and J, which are trimmed by 9 bases and 5 bases respectively. TRB sequencing was run on genomic DNA with either the immunoSEQ assay at survey resolution or the hsTCRB kit. In the paper's pipeline: The immunoSEQ software was used for initial read processing, and the LymphoSeq R package was used for repertoire analyses. For each TRB dataset, clonality was calculated as 1 minus normalized Shannon entropy, and the Gini coefficient was computed as well. Phenotypes of unsorted samples were inferred by mapping TRB sequences from sorted subsets of the recipient or donor onto unsorted samples of the same recipient. The immuneACCESS repertoire file appears here via TCRdb, limited to in-frame rearrangements. These files lack a portion of the clones; in checked studies, under half of the deficit traces to unresolved V genes, and the cause of the others is not known. The V and J calls and clone size were taken over from that table, and D and trimming were inferred from the DNA. This sample holds roughly 20,000 clones; 80% to 90% were observed only once. About 2% of the sample belongs to the ten largest clones.

A control cohort of 10 to 11 patients who had been given myeloablative marrow transplants with methotrexate plus a calcineurin inhibitor was sampled 1 year after transplant. Peripheral blood and bone marrow mononuclear cells were isolated by Ficoll-Hypaque density centrifugation and cryopreserved. This material consisted of PBMCs, taken 362 days after allogeneic stem cell transplant with calcineurin inhibitor and methotrexate. The receptor chain draws on TRBV28 and TRBJ1-1, with a weak D call of TRBD1 (5 bases match). The sequence came from a female patient younger than 45 who received an allogeneic stem cell transplant from an unrelated donor, was CMV-positive, and had acute and chronic GVHD. Some T cells may derive from the graft donor when a transplant has been performed. The nucleotide sequence reads TGTGCCAGTCGCGGGGCGCCGACTGAAGCTTTCTTT. It is translated as CASRGAPTEAFF. The full variable domain, completed from the reference TRBV28 and TRBJ1-1 proteins outside the CDR3, reads DVKVTQSSRYLVKRTGEKVFLECVQDMDHENMFWYRQDPGLGLRLIYFSYDVKMKEKGDIPEGYSVSREKKERFSLILESASTNQTSMYLCASRGAPTEAFFGQGTRLTVV.